These 12 T cell receptor beta chains came from one sample sequenced in a study of tumor-infiltrating lymphocytes in primary liver carcinoma. Without any cell sorting, about 18-31 mg of bulk tissue yielded co-extracted RNA and DNA. A constant-region primer primed TCR beta cDNA synthesis from 400 to 550 ng of total RNA. It was through three nested multiplex PCR rounds of slightly modified ARM-PCR that TCR beta libraries arose. In the first two PCR rounds, TRBV1-TRBV30 forward primers were paired with a C-beta reverse primer, and each round lasted around 10 cycles. TCRdb re-analysed the multiplex PCR reads in MiXCR, keeping a single row per CDR3 protein. The sample yields about 190,000 distinct CDR3 sequences, about 85% seen once. The sample consisted of tumor tissue from primary liver carcinoma. These TCRs come from a man aged 40-55 years with primary liver carcinoma and hepatitis B virus infection.

Concerning this clonotype: Compared with germline, one end of the junction differs, possibly owing to a read error. CDR3 coding DNA: TGCACCAGCAGCCAAAGTAGCGATGAGCAGTTCTTC. This sequence encodes CTSSQSSDEQFF. This chain links TRBV4-1 with TRBJ2-1, with D possibly matching TRBD2 (5 bases). The CDR3 has 12 residues. Germline V gives CDR1 MGHRA, CDR2 YSYEKL.

As concerns this clonotype: One end of the junction varies from germline; a read error may be responsible. The chain has TRBV11-2 and TRBJ2-1; D not resolved. The CDR3 covers 14 residues. From germline, CDR1 is SGHAT and CDR2 FQNNGV. The CDR3 is CASSPDGGYNEQIF. CDR3 coding DNA: TGTGCCAGCAGCCCCGATGGCGGTTACAATGAGCAGATCTTC.

Turning to this clonotype: The CDR3 does not end in the conserved phenylalanine or tryptophan, so this is likely a read error. The chain carries TRBV2 and TRBJ2-5; possibly TRBD1 for D (5 bases). The CDR3 contains 14 residues. Trimming took off 6 bases at V and 5 bases at J, with 16 bases between the two ends. Germline CDR1 reads SNHLY; CDR2 reads FYNNEI. CDR3 amino acids: CASSDSGSHETQYL. The CDR3 bases are TGTGCCAGCAGCGACAGTGGGTCCCATGAGACCCAGTACCTC.

This clonotype was observed many times. The V and J genes are TRBV7-3 and TRBJ2-3, with 9 bases lining up with TRBD2. V lost 4 bases and J lost 3; bases outside the gene matches: 8. The CDR3 has 16 amino acids. Germline assignment: CDR1 SGHTA and CDR2 FQGTGA. CDR3 coding DNA: TGTGCCAGCAGCTCCGGGACTAGCAGGGATACAGATACGCAGTATTTT. Amino acid sequence: CASSSGTSRDTDTQYF.

With regard to this clonotype: Relative to the germline gene, one junction end is altered; a read error may explain this. The chain couples TRBV19 to TRBJ1-1; D is unresolved. This CDR3 spans 12 amino acids. Germline V CDR1 and CDR2: LNHDA, SQIVND (reference sequence). The CDR3 DNA sequence: TGTGACAGTAATTCTCGGGGAGCTGAAGCTTTCTTT. It codes for CDSNSRGAEAFF. Full variable domain (remainder filled in from reference TRBV19 and TRBJ1-1): DGGITQSPKYLFRKEGQNVTLSCEQNLNHDAMYWYRQDPGQGLRLIYYSQIVNDFQKGDIAEGYSVSREKKESFPLTVTSAQKNPTAFYLCDSNSRGAEAFFGQGTRLTVV.

In its sample, this clonotype was seen a few times. An end of the junction does not agree with germline; a read error may underlie this. The chain links TRBV6-2 or TRBV6-3 to TRBJ1-2; possible D gene TRBD1, 6 bases. CDR1 MNHEY and CDR2 SVGEGT come from the germline V gene. The CDR3 is 14 amino acids. This CDR3 is CVSRRQAANYGYTF. The CDR3 DNA follows: TGTGTCAGCAGAAGACAGGCCGCAAACTATGGCTACACCTTC.

The chain uses TRBV18 and TRBJ1-1, with TRBD1 identical over 8 bases. V shed 4 bases, J shed 0 bases, and the junction held 10 bases outside the gene matches. Per germline, CDR1 KGHSH and CDR2 LQKENI. There are 17 residues in the CDR3. The CDR3 spells CASSLGPGTGVNTEAFF. CDR3 in DNA: TGTGCCAGCTCACTCGGTCCCGGGACAGGAGTGAACACTGAAGCTTTCTTT.

This CDR3 is CASSQTIGINAGELFF. The CDR3, as DNA: TGTGCCAGCAGCCAGACTATCGGGATAAACGCCGGGGAGCTGTTTTTT. This chain links TRBV14 with TRBJ2-2; TRBD2 is a possible D gene (5 bases). Germline CDR1 is SGHDN and CDR2 is FVKESK. This CDR3 is 16 amino acids long. Trimming left V 3 bases short and J 6 bases short, with 17 bases between.

Turning to this clonotype: A read error may explain this, as a much larger clone is one base away. This chain links TRBV4-3 with TRBJ2-1; 13 bases are shared with TRBD2. The germline gives CDR1 LGHNA, CDR2 YSLEER. CDR3 length: 14 amino acids. CDR3 loop: CASSRGTSGDEQIF. In nucleotides, the CDR3 is TGCGCCAGCAGCCGAGGGACTAGCGGGGATGAGCAGATCTTC.

A word on this clonotype: Here the CDR3 omits its conserved ending phenylalanine or tryptophan, so a read error is the likely source. The chain couples TRBV9 to TRBJ1-4, with D perhaps matching TRBD1 (5 bases). Germline lookup yields CDR1 SGDLS and CDR2 YYNGEE. The CDR3 has 14 amino acids. V was trimmed by 4 bases and J by 3 bases, leaving 10 bases between them. The CDR3 DNA follows: TGTGCCAGCAGCATTCAGGGAGCTAATGAAAAACTGTTTTAT. As protein: CASSIQGANEKLFY.

As concerns this clonotype: A junction boundary mismatches the germline segment, possibly from a read error. V is TRBV4-2 and J is TRBJ2-1, with D maybe TRBD2 (6 bases). The CDR3 extends over 15 amino acids. Germline V CDR1 and CDR2: LGHNA, YNFKEQ. The CDR3 is CANSQDSGLHNEQFF. For the CDR3, the DNA is TGTGCCAACAGCCAAGATAGCGGACTTCACAATGAGCAGTTCTTT.

Turning to this clonotype: The conserved phenylalanine or tryptophan normally closing the CDR3 is absent here, so this likely arose from a read error. V gene TRBV12-3 or TRBV12-4 combines with J gene TRBJ2-5, with a possible D match to TRBD1 (5 bases). The CDR3 totals 14 residues. The CDR3 DNA reads TGTGTCAGCAGTTTTTCAGGGAATGAGGAGACCCAGTACTCC. Residues: CVSSFSGNEETQYS.